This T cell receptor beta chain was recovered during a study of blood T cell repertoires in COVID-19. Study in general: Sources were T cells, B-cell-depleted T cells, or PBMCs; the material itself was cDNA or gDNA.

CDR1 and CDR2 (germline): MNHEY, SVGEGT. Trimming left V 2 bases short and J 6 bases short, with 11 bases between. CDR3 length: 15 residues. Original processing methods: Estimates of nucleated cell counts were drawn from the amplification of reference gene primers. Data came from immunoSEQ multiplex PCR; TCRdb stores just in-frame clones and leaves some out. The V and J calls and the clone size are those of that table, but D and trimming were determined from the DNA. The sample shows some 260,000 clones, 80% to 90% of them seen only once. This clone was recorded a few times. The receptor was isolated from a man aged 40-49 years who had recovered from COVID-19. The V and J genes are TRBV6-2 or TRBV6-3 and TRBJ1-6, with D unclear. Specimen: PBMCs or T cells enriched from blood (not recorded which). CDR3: CASSYSQIPNSPLHF. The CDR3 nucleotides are TGTGCCAGCAGTTACAGTCAGATACCTAATTCACCCCTCCACTTT.